The 24 T cell receptor beta chains in this list originate from one sample, sequenced in a study of blood T cell repertoires in COVID-19. Clones were sequenced by immunoSEQ multiplex PCR, and TCRdb holds only the in-frame ones, with some missing. This sample has some 220,000 clones; approximately 92% occur once, and the top ten carry 3% to 4%. The sequenced material came from PBMCs or T cells enriched from blood (not recorded which). These receptors all stem from a woman between 18 and 30 years old in a cohort exposed to, infected with or recovered from COVID-19 (not recorded which).

This chain connects TRBV27 to TRBJ2-1; no firm D call. The ends were cut back, 5 bases at V and 2 bases at J, with 10 bases in the middle. Germline CDR1 reads MNHEY; CDR2 reads SMNVEV (reference sequence). This CDR3 is built from 14 residues. CDR3 loop: CASSPGVAYNEQFF. The CDR3, as DNA: TGTGCCAGCAGTCCTGGAGTGGCCTACAATGAGCAGTTCTTC.

This rearrangement joins TRBV19 to TRBJ2-1; the match to TRBD1 covers 8 bases. V lost 6 bases, J lost 9 bases, and 7 bases stayed unmatched. Germline V gene sequence: CDR1 LNHDA, CDR2 SQIVND (reference sequence). The CDR3 length is 13 residues. The CDR3 region is CASSPQGAGEQFF. CDR3 bases: TGTGCCAGTAGCCCTCAGGGGGCGGGTGAGCAGTTCTTC.

As DNA, the CDR3 is TGTGCCAGTAGCCTCGCGGGGACAGGGGGCAAAGATACGCAGTATTTT. Translating gives CASSLAGTGGKDTQYF. The chain carries TRBV19 and TRBJ2-3; TRBD1 matches at 12 bases. In germline, CDR1 is LNHDA, CDR2 SQIVND (reference sequence). The CDR3 runs to 16 residues. V dropped 6 bases and J dropped 5; count of bases not matched to a gene: 9.

The gene calls are TRBV7-9 and TRBJ2-3; D not resolved. CDR1 is SEHNR and CDR2 is FQNEAQ in the germline V gene (reference sequence). The CDR3 runs 16 residues. Trimming left V 3 bases short and J 1 base short, with 14 bases between. The CDR3 DNA is TGTGCCAGCAGCTTTCTTTCATTAGTAGGCACAGATACGCAGTATTTT. Translation gives CASSFLSLVGTDTQYF.

This chain joins TRBV24-1 and TRBJ2-1; TRBD2 agrees at 7 bases. J lost 5 bases, V lost 9 bases, and 9 bases had no gene match. CDR1 KGHDR and CDR2 SFDVKD come from the germline V gene. The CDR3 has 14 amino acids. The CDR3 here is CATALSGGNNEQFF. Written as DNA, the CDR3 is TGTGCCACCGCCCTGTCGGGAGGTAACAATGAGCAGTTCTTC.

This clone was recorded once. The rearrangement uses TRBV2 and TRBJ1-5; D gene unclear. This CDR3 region has 12 residues. Trimming removed 7 bases from V and 5 bases from J, with 9 bases in between. The germline V gene encodes CDR1 SNHLY and CDR2 FYNNEI. CDR3 residues: CASTDTDQPQHF. CDR3 DNA: TGTGCCAGCACCGACACTGATCAGCCCCAGCATTTT.

This chain joins TRBV15 and TRBJ2-5, with D tentatively TRBD1 (6 bases). V gave up 5 bases and J gave up 3 bases, with 13 bases separating them. The CDR3 is 14 amino acids. Germline CDR1 and CDR2: LNHNV and YYDKDF (reference sequence). For the CDR3, the DNA is TGTGCCACCAGCGATCCTTCAGGGGAAGAGACCCAGTACTTC. As protein: CATSDPSGEETQYF.

V gene TRBV5-6 combines with J gene TRBJ1-5; perhaps TRBD1 as D (6 bases). The CDR3 loop spans 16 amino acids. Trimming stripped 3 bases from V and 1 base from J, with 14 bases between. CDR1 and CDR2 (germline): SGHDT, YYEEEE. The CDR3 nucleotides read TGTGCCAGCAGCTCTTACAGGGTCGGGAGCAATCAGCCCCAGCATTTT. Translation: CASSSYRVGSNQPQHF. Filled out from reference TRBV5-6 and TRBJ1-5, the complete variable domain reads DAGVTQSPTHLIKTRGQQVTLRCSPKSGHDTVSWYQQALGQGPQFIFQYYEEEERQRGNFPDRFSGHQFPNYSSELNVNALLLGDSALYLCASSSYRVGSNQPQHFGDGTRLSIL.

The CDR3, as DNA: TGTGCCAGTAGTGTATACGGGGTTAGCACAGATACGCAGTATTTT. It codes for CASSVYGVSTDTQYF. This rearrangement joins TRBV19 to TRBJ2-3, with D possibly TRBD2 on 5 matching bases. CDR1 is LNHDA and CDR2 is SQIVND in the germline V gene (reference sequence). Trimming stripped 5 bases from V and 0 bases from J, with 12 bases between. CDR3 length equals 15 residues. Looking up the rest from reference TRBV19 and TRBJ2-3 gives the full variable domain: DGGITQSPKYLFRKEGQNVTLSCEQNLNHDAMYWYRQDPGQGLRLIYYSQIVNDFQKGDIAEGYSVSREKKESFPLTVTSAQKNPTAFYLCASSVYGVSTDTQYFGPGTRLTVL.

V gene TRBV2 combines with J gene TRBJ2-7; D call uncertain. The CDR3 runs to 15 residues. Germline V lookup: CDR1 SNHLY, CDR2 FYNNEI. V was shortened by 0 bases and J by 0 bases, with 9 bases between the two germline ends. The CDR3 reads CASSEAAYYSYEQYF. The CDR3 nucleotides read TGTGCCAGCAGTGAAGCGGCTTACTACTCCTACGAGCAGTACTTC. The whole variable domain, remainder taken from reference TRBV2 and TRBJ2-7, is EPEVTQTPSHQVTQMGQEVILRCVPISNHLYFYWYRQILGQKVEFLVSFYNNEISEKSEIFDDQFSVERPDGSNFTLKIRSTKLEDSAMYFCASSEAAYYSYEQYFGPGTRLTVT.

The chain joins TRBV18 to TRBJ1-5; D call uncertain. In germline, CDR1 is KGHSH, CDR2 LQKENI. This CDR3 has 15 amino acids. Trimming stripped 3 bases from V and 1 base from J, with 10 bases between. The CDR3 here is CASSPFDGSNQPQHF. The DNA for the CDR3 is TGTGCCAGCTCACCCTTCGACGGGAGCAATCAGCCCCAGCATTTT.

The J gene is TRBJ2-3, the V gene TRBV11-2, with D perhaps matching TRBD2 (6 bases). Germline-derived CDR1 and CDR2 are SGHAT and FQNNGV. The CDR3 spans 15 residues. The germline V and J ends were trimmed by 1 base and 4 bases, with 12 bases remaining between them. CDR3 bases: TGTGCCAGCAGCTTAGTTCCGGACTACTCAGATACGCAGTATTTT. Its translation is CASSLVPDYSDTQYF.

V is TRBV5-5 and J is TRBJ1-5; D gene ambiguous. This CDR3 has 13 residues. CDR1 SGHKS and CDR2 YYEKEE come from the germline V gene (reference sequence). V was pared by 0 bases and J by 6 bases, with 7 bases between. CDR3 amino acids: CASSLAEGQPQHF. The CDR3 bases are TGTGCCAGCAGCTTGGCAGAGGGTCAGCCCCAGCATTTT.

This clone was observed once. The rearrangement joins TRBV2 to TRBJ1-2, with D unresolved. V dropped 6 bases and J dropped 7 bases, with 6 bases sitting between them. Germline V CDR1 and CDR2: SNHLY, FYNNEI. This CDR3 spans 10 amino acids. The CDR3 bases are TGTGCCAGCAGATCCTTTGGCTACACCTTC. Protein product: CASRSFGYTF.

The chain uses TRBV9 and TRBJ1-1; possibly TRBD1 for D (6 bases). Trimming removed 4 bases at V and 0 bases at J, with 13 bases between. The germline V gene encodes CDR1 SGDLS and CDR2 YYNGEE. The CDR3 extends over 15 amino acids. In nucleotides, the CDR3 is TGTGCCAGCAGCAGGGGGTGGGGTTTGAACACTGAAGCTTTCTTT. Its translation: CASSRGWGLNTEAFF. Full variable domain (missing parts from reference TRBV9 and TRBJ1-1): DSGVTQTPKHLITATGQRVTLRCSPRSGDLSVYWYQQSLDQGLQFLIQYYNGEERAKGNILERFSAQQFPDLHSELNLSSLELGDSALYFCASSRGWGLNTEAFFGQGTRLTVV.

CDR3 residues: CASSRSSKGYEQYF. The CDR3 DNA follows: TGTGCCAGCAGCAGGTCTAGCAAAGGGTACGAGCAGTACTTC. The chain employs TRBV5-6 and TRBJ2-7, with a tentative D call TRBD2 (5 bases). The CDR3 has 14 residues. Trimming pared 4 bases from V and 4 bases from J, leaving 15 bases between. Looked up from germline, CDR1 is SGHDT and CDR2 is YYEEEE.

In DNA, the CDR3 is TGTGCCTGGAGTGCAAGGAGGGGAGAAGCTTTCTTT. It specifies CAWSARRGEAFF. The chain uses TRBV30 and TRBJ1-1, with a tentative D call TRBD1 (5 bases). This CDR3 comprises 12 residues. V lost 1 base and J 8 bases, leaving 11 bases between the germline ends. CDR1 and CDR2 (germline): GTSNPN, SVGIG (reference sequence). Full variable domain (missing parts from reference TRBV30 and TRBJ1-1): SQTIHQWPATLVQPVGSPLSLECTVEGTSNPNLYWYRQAAGRGLQLLFYSVGIGQISSEVPQNLSASRPQDRQFILSSKKLLLSDSGFYLCAWSARRGEAFFGQGTRLTVV.

In DNA, the CDR3 is TGTGCCAGCAGCCCGAGGACAGGCAACGGGAATTCACCCCTCCACTTT. Translated: CASSPRTGNGNSPLHF. This chain connects TRBV7-9 to TRBJ1-6, with TRBD1 matching 7 bases. V shed 5 bases, J shed 7 bases, and the junction held 11 bases outside the gene matches. Germline V gene data show CDR1 as SEHNR and CDR2 as FQNEAQ (reference sequence). The CDR3 extends over 16 amino acids.

This clone was seen a single time. V and J are TRBV2 and TRBJ1-5; D is unresolved. V was trimmed by 6 bases and J by 5 bases, leaving 14 bases between them. Germline V gene data show CDR1 as SNHLY and CDR2 as FYNNEI. CDR3 length equals 14 residues. Here the CDR3 reads CASRVTDPYQPQHF. The DNA for the CDR3 is TGTGCCAGCAGAGTTACAGACCCCTATCAGCCCCAGCATTTT.

The gene calls are TRBV24-1 and TRBJ2-3; 7 nucleotides line up with TRBD1. CDR1 and CDR2 (germline): KGHDR, SFDVKD. After removal of 11 bases from V and 0 bases from J, the junction contained 10 bases not matched to a gene. The CDR3 contains 15 residues. CDR3 residues: CAILGDSTSTDTQYF. The CDR3 DNA is TGTGCCATCCTAGGGGACAGCACTAGCACAGATACGCAGTATTTT.

This clone was picked up one time. This chain's CDR3 is CASSQKTGWGNTIYF. CDR3 nucleotide sequence: TGTGCCAGCAGCCAAAAGACAGGGTGGGGAAACACCATATATTTT. This sequence joins TRBV3-1 (or the pseudogene TRBV3-2) and TRBJ1-3; 7 positions agree with TRBD1. J was trimmed by 4 bases and V by 2 bases; bases with no gene match: 5. The length of the CDR3 is 15 residues. Germline V gene data show CDR1 as LGHDT and CDR2 as YNNKEL (reference sequence).

V gene TRBV15 combines with J gene TRBJ1-1, with D tentatively TRBD1 (5 bases). V was shortened by 0 bases and J by 4 bases, with 12 bases between the two germline ends. This CDR3 is built from 15 residues. Per germline, CDR1 LNHNV and CDR2 YYDKDF (reference sequence). CDR3 in amino acids: CATSREPRDGTEAFF. In DNA, the CDR3 is TGTGCCACCAGCAGAGAACCCAGGGATGGCACTGAAGCTTTCTTT.

The CDR3 DNA reads TGTGCCAGCGGGCAGGGGGCGAACACTGAAGCTTTCTTT. Translation gives CASGQGANTEAFF. The chain recombines TRBV9 with TRBJ1-1; 8 nucleotides line up with TRBD1. V shed 7 bases, J shed 1 base, and the junction held 3 bases outside the gene matches. The CDR3 runs 13 residues. Per germline, CDR1 SGDLS and CDR2 YYNGEE.

The V and J genes are TRBV27 and TRBJ2-1; D may be TRBD2 (7 bases). Germline CDR1 is MNHEY and CDR2 is SMNVEV (reference sequence). This CDR3 has 16 amino acids. Trimming took 7 bases from V and 5 from J, leaving 21 bases between them. The CDR3 spells CASTPWGGQMHNEQFF. The CDR3 DNA follows: TGTGCCAGCACCCCTTGGGGGGGGCAAATGCACAATGAGCAGTTCTTC.